The sequence of this TCR beta chain was determined in a study of OX40 agonist ivuxolimab in advanced cancers. Measured with immunoSEQ multiplex PCR; TCRdb has only the in-frame clones, and not every one. The top ten clones hold approximately 0.99% of a sample with 50,000 to 60,000 clones, 86% of them seen once. A few counts support this clone. Its antigen is unidentified. From germline, CDR1 is MDHEN and CDR2 SYDVKM. CDR3 size: 15 residues. Trimming removed 5 bases from V and 2 bases from J; junction bases left unmatched: 5. Study-level results: Undetermined was the antigen specificity of the expanded peripheral T cells. Some of the nonresponding patients also showed low levels of normalized T-cell clonal expansion.

The chain employs TRBV28 and TRBJ1-5; 8 positions agree with TRBD1. This TCR came from an adult with an advanced solid tumor such as melanoma, head and neck, liver or kidney cancer. The sequencing used CD4+ or CD8+ T cells sorted from blood, collected in a trial of the OX40 agonist ivuxolimab. The CDR3 coding sequence is TGTGCCAGCAGTCCGTTGACAGGGGGCAATCAGCCCCAGCATTTT. This codes for CASSPLTGGNQPQHF. Together with reference TRBV28 and TRBJ1-5, the CDR3 gives the full variable domain: DVKVTQSSRYLVKRTGEKVFLECVQDMDHENMFWYRQDPGLGLRLIYFSYDVKMKEKGDIPEGYSVSREKKERFSLILESASTNQTSMYLCASSPLTGGNQPQHFGDGTRLSIL.